This T cell receptor (beta chain) appears in the sequencing data of a study of T cell responses to AZD1222 COVID-19 vaccine. The V gene lost 0 bases and the J gene lost 2 bases, with 11 bases spanning the gap. Per germline, CDR1 SGDLS and CDR2 YYNGEE. This CDR3 comprises 15 residues. Sequencing was performed with immunoSEQ multiplex PCR; in TCRdb, only in-frame clones are kept and a portion is missing. This sample has roughly 120,000 clones; more than 85% occur once, and the top ten carry about 2.7%. The material sequenced was peripheral blood, taken on day 0 of AZD1222 vaccination. The chain has TRBV9 and TRBJ1-1, with D hard to call. This clonotype was obtained from an adult in good health. CDR3 sequence: CASSVGFRQNTEAFF. In DNA, the CDR3 is TGTGCCAGCAGCGTAGGTTTCAGACAAAACACTGAAGCTTTCTTT.